One sample yielded the 20 T cell receptor beta chains listed below, sequenced in a study of shared clonotypes between healthy human individuals. Profiled with immunoSEQ multiplex PCR; TCRdb holds only in-frame clones, not every one. The sample holds 1.4 million or so clones; about 98.5% are singletons and the top ten take approximately 0.38%. Material for sequencing was naive CD4+ T cells sorted from blood. Noted subset: CD45RA+ positively selected. The receptor source for this set is a man aged 25-40 years in good health.

DNA of the CDR3: TGTGCCAGCACCCTAGGGACCGGGGGCTACACCTTC. The encoded protein is CASTLGTGGYTF. The chain recombines TRBV7-9 with TRBJ1-2, with a possible D match to TRBD1 (5 bases). This CDR3 spans 12 amino acids. CDR1 and CDR2 (germline): SEHNR, FQNEAQ (reference sequence). V was shortened by 7 bases and J by 8 bases, with 14 bases between the two germline ends.

The chain carries TRBV29-1 and TRBJ2-1; tentative D call: TRBD1 (6 bases). The CDR3 has 14 amino acids. CDR1 and CDR2 from the germline V gene are SQVTM and ANQGSEA. Trimming shortened V by 6 bases and J by 10 bases, and 22 bases separated the two germline ends. CDR3 coding DNA: TGCAGCGTGGCAGGGACACTCGGAGTTGGAGAGCAGTTCTTC. The encoded protein is CSVAGTLGVGEQFF.

This CDR3 is CASSVRGGTGELFF. The CDR3 DNA follows: TGCGCCAGCAGTGTCCGGGGAGGCACCGGGGAGCTGTTTTTT. The chain joins TRBV10-1 to TRBJ2-2, with D maybe TRBD2 (6 bases). The V and J ends lost 4 bases and 4 bases respectively, with 10 bases between them. The CDR3 contains 14 residues. Germline CDR1 is WNHNN and CDR2 is SYGVQD (reference sequence).

The V gene is TRBV5-1, the J gene TRBJ1-2; possible D gene TRBD1, 5 bases. The length of the CDR3 is 14 residues. Trimming left V 6 bases short and J 4 bases short, with 16 bases between. In germline, CDR1 is SGHRS, CDR2 YFSETQ. CDR3 amino acids: CASTQGVRGYGYTF. DNA of the CDR3: TGCGCCAGCACCCAGGGTGTCCGGGGCTATGGCTACACCTTC.

This sequence joins TRBV5-1 and TRBJ1-5; TRBD1 agrees at 7 bases. The ends lost 0 bases at V and 5 bases at J; junction bases unmatched: 8. Germline CDR1 reads SGHRS; CDR2 reads YFSETQ. CDR3 length equals 16 residues. The CDR3 here is CASSLGGGQIDQPQHF. CDR3 nucleotides: TGCGCCAGCAGCTTGGGAGGGGGCCAGATCGATCAGCCCCAGCATTTT.

A word on this clone: Other DNA sequences in the same sample also yield this CDR3. The genes are TRBV29-1 and TRBJ2-1; D is unclear. The CDR3 totals 12 residues. Trimming removed 1 base at V and 2 bases at J, with 3 bases between. Germline CDR1 is SQVTM and CDR2 is ANQGSEA. CDR3 nucleotide sequence: TGCAGCGTTGAAGGGACCTACAATGAGCAGTTCTTC. It encodes CSVEGTYNEQFF.

Remarks on this clone: The sample holds other DNA sequences that translate to the same CDR3. The CDR3 DNA reads as TGTGCCAGCAGCTTACCTAGCAGCTACGAGCAGTACTTC. It codes for CASSLPSSYEQYF. The V call is TRBV7-9, the J call TRBJ2-7; TRBD2 might be the D (5 bases). This CDR3 has 13 residues. CDR1 and CDR2 from the germline V gene are SEHNR and FQNEAQ (reference sequence). V dropped 2 bases and J dropped 3 bases, with 8 bases sitting between them.

On this clone itself: Additional DNA sequences in this sample encode the identical CDR3. The chain couples TRBV5-1 to TRBJ1-4; 7 positions agree with TRBD1. CDR1 SGHRS and CDR2 YFSETQ come from the germline V gene. The CDR3 loop spans 13 amino acids. V was clipped by 4 bases and J by 4 bases; unmatched bases: 1. CDR3 bases: TGCGCCAGCAGCCGACAGGGTAATGAAAAACTGTTTTTT. Translation: CASSRQGNEKLFF.

The J gene is TRBJ2-1, the V gene TRBV18; maybe TRBD2 (5 bases). Trimming pared 6 bases from V and 0 bases from J, leaving 15 bases between. The germline V gene encodes CDR1 KGHSH and CDR2 LQKENI. The CDR3 spans 16 residues. This chain's CDR3 is CASSFGSLGSYNEQFF. The CDR3 DNA follows: TGTGCCAGCTCCTTTGGGAGCCTCGGCTCCTACAATGAGCAGTTCTTC.

The chain carries TRBV29-1 and TRBJ2-1, with 12 bases aligning to TRBD2. The ends lost 2 bases at V and 7 bases at J; junction bases unmatched: 12. The germline V gene encodes CDR1 SQVTM and CDR2 ANQGSEA. The CDR3 is made up of 17 amino acids. CDR3 region: CSVESGSSGRAWNEQFF. For the CDR3, the DNA is TGCAGCGTTGAATCTGGATCTAGCGGGAGGGCCTGGAATGAGCAGTTCTTC.

This clone appeared a single time. The chain recombines TRBV18 with TRBJ2-2; D possibly matches TRBD1 or TRBD2 (5 bases each). The CDR3 is 15 residues long. The V gene's germline CDR1 is KGHSH and CDR2 LQKENI. V was trimmed by 3 bases and J by 2 bases, leaving 10 bases between them. The CDR3 DNA reads as TGTGCCAGCTCACCGGGAGACAGAAACACCGGGGAGCTGTTTTTT. Its translation is CASSPGDRNTGELFF. The full variable domain, its missing parts supplied by reference TRBV18 and TRBJ2-2, is NAGVMQNPRHLVRRRGQEARLRCSPMKGHSHVYWYRQLPEEGLKFMVYLQKENIIDESGMPKERFSAEFPKEGPSILRIQQVVRGDSAAYFCASSPGDRNTGELFFGEGSRLTVL.

The chain combines TRBV10-2 with TRBJ2-3, with a weak D call TRBD1 (6 bases). The CDR3 totals 15 residues. Germline V gives CDR1 WSHSY, CDR2 SAAADI. Trimming shortened V by 7 bases and J by 1 base, and 15 bases separated the two germline ends. In DNA, the CDR3 is TGCGCCAGCAATTACAGGGAGAGGGGCACAGATACGCAGTATTTT. This gives the protein CASNYRERGTDTQYF.

This clone is a singleton in its sample. V gene TRBV15 combines with J gene TRBJ1-2; the D gene is possibly TRBD1 (5 bases). V was cut by 0 bases and J by 7 bases, with 18 bases left in between. Looked up from germline, CDR1 is LNHNV and CDR2 is YYDKDF (reference sequence). The CDR3 sequence is 16 residues long. The CDR3 nucleotides are TGTGCCACCAGCAGAGATTCGGTCCCTCTGGGGGGTGGCTACACCTTC. Protein sequence: CATSRDSVPLGGGYTF.

The CDR3 loop is CASSPGTGGETQYF. CDR3 nucleotides: TGTGCCAGTAGTCCTGGGACAGGCGGGGAGACCCAGTACTTC. The chain carries TRBV19 and TRBJ2-5; TRBD1 matches 8 bases. The CDR3 sequence is 14 residues long. J gave up 5 bases and V 5 bases, and 7 bases lay outside the gene matches. Germline-derived CDR1 and CDR2 are LNHDA and SQIVND (reference sequence).

Of note for this clone: Other DNA sequences in the sample encode the same CDR3. V and J are TRBV20-1 and TRBJ2-1; D remains unclear. The V end lost 3 bases, the J end lost 6 bases, and 3 bases lay between the germline ends. The CDR3 has 10 amino acids. CDR1 and CDR2 (germline): DFQATT, SNEGSKA (reference sequence). The CDR3 DNA is TGCAGTGCTAGGCCCAATGAGCAGTTCTTC. Its translation: CSARPNEQFF.

CDR3 coding DNA: TGTGCCAGCAGTGCCCTAGCGGGAGGCACCGGGGAGCTGTTTTTT. This translates into CASSALAGGTGELFF. The rearrangement links TRBV6-4 to TRBJ2-2, with 11 bases lining up with TRBD2. The CDR3 length is 15 residues. Germline assignment: CDR1 MRHNA and CDR2 SNTAGT. The J segment lost 4 bases and the V segment lost 4 bases, leaving 2 bases of the junction unmatched.

The CDR3 nucleotides are TGTGCCAGCAGCTTAGTTTCTACCGGCTCCTACGAGCAGTACTTC. Protein: CASSLVSTGSYEQYF. The gene calls are TRBV7-2 and TRBJ2-7, with no clear D. The V gene's germline CDR1 is SGHTA and CDR2 FQGNSA. V gave up 1 base and J gave up 0 bases, with 10 bases separating them. The CDR3 has 15 residues.

J is TRBJ1-1 and V is TRBV5-1, with D hard to call. Germline-derived CDR1 and CDR2 are SGHRS and YFSETQ. V was clipped by 5 bases and J by 5 bases, with 13 bases between them. CDR3 length equals 13 residues. DNA of the CDR3: TGCGCCAGCAGACTGGGGAGGGAAACTGAAGCTTTCTTT. It yields the protein CASRLGRETEAFF.

V is TRBV4-3 and J is TRBJ1-1, with D perhaps TRBD1 (6 bases). The V end lost 3 bases, the J end lost 0 bases, and 14 bases lay between the germline ends. Germline values: CDR1 LGHNA, CDR2 YSLEER. CDR3 length: 16 residues. Here the CDR3 DNA reads TGCGCCAGCAGCCAGTATACAGGGTGGATGAACACTGAAGCTTTCTTT. Residues: CASSQYTGWMNTEAFF.

Points on this clone: This same CDR3 is encoded by further DNA sequences in the sample. The rearrangement links TRBV5-1 to TRBJ2-5; 10 positions agree with TRBD1. This CDR3 spans 14 amino acids. CDR1 SGHRS and CDR2 YFSETQ come from the germline V gene. Trimming took 2 bases from V and 4 from J; bases not matched to a gene: 2. The CDR3 DNA sequence: TGCGCCAGCAGCTTAGGACAGGGGGGAGAGACCCAGTACTTC. It translates to CASSLGQGGETQYF. Variable domain in full (rest from reference TRBV5-1 and TRBJ2-5): KAGVTQTPRYLIKTRGQQVTLSCSPISGHRSVSWYQQTPGQGLQFLFEYFSETQRNKGNFPGRFSGRQFSNSRSEMNVSTLELGDSALYLCASSLGQGGETQYFGPGTRLLVL.